Sequencing of this T cell receptor beta chain was carried out in a study of shared clonotypes between healthy human individuals. Broader study findings: Despite large depth, sorted-subset datasets appeared incompletely sequenced. A handful of donors held about 5% of naive CD4 clonotypes in common. Sampling was confined to blood; repertoires within tissues likely differ.

Only in-frame clones appear in the TCRdb table, and some are missing; sequencing was by immunoSEQ multiplex PCR. The repertoire holds roughly 2.5 million clones, with approximately 90% as singletons. This CDR3 spans 15 amino acids. Trimming took off 0 bases at V and 5 bases at J, with 14 bases between the two ends. Per germline, CDR1 SGHNT and CDR2 YYREEE (reference sequence). In regard to this clone: Its antigen is currently unknown.

The sample consisted of naive CD4+ T cells sorted from blood. Sample subset: CD45RA+ positively selected. V is TRBV5-4 and J is TRBJ1-2, with a tentative D call TRBD1 (5 bases). This TCR was recovered from a man aged 18 to 30 in good health. The CDR3, as DNA: TGTGCCAGCAGCTTGGAACCAGGGAAAGATTATGGCTACACCTTC. Encoded protein: CASSLEPGKDYGYTF.